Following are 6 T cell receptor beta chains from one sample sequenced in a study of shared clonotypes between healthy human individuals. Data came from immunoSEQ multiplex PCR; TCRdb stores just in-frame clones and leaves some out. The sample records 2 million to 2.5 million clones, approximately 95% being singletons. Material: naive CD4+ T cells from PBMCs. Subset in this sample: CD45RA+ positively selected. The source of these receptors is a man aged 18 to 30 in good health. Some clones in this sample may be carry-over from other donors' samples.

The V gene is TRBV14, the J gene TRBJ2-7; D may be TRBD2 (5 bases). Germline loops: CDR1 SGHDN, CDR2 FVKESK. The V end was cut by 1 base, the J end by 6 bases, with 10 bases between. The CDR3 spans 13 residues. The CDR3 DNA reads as TGTGCCAGCAGCCAAGGCGGGCCGGGCGAGCAGTACTTC. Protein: CASSQGGPGEQYF.

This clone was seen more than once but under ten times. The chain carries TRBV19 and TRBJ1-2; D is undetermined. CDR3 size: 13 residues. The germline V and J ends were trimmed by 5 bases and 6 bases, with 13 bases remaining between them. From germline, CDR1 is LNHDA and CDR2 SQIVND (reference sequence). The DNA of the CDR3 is TGTGCCAGTAGTCAGGATGTATTCCATGGCTACACCTTC. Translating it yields CASSQDVFHGYTF.

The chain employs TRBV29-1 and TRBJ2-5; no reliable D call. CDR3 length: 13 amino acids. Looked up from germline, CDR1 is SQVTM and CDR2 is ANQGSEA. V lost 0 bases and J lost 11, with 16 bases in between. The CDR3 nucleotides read TGCAGCGTTGAAGAAGGTCGTACAGAAGAGCAGTACTTC. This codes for CSVEEGRTEEQYF.

The CDR3 coding sequence is TGTGCCAGCAGCCCCCCCTTCGAGACCCAGTACTTC. Its protein product is CASSPPFETQYF. The V and J genes are TRBV7-6 and TRBJ2-5; D gene uncertain. This CDR3 is 12 amino acids long. Germline CDR1 reads SGHVS; CDR2 reads FNYEAQ. V was cut by 5 bases and J by 5 bases, with 9 bases left in between. The variable domain in full, completed from reference TRBV7-6 and TRBJ2-5, reads GAGVSQSPRYKVTKRGQDVALRCDPISGHVSLYWYRQALGQGPEFLTYFNYEAQQDKSGLPNDRFSAERPEGSISTLTIQRTEQRDSAMYRCASSPPFETQYFGPGTRLLVL.

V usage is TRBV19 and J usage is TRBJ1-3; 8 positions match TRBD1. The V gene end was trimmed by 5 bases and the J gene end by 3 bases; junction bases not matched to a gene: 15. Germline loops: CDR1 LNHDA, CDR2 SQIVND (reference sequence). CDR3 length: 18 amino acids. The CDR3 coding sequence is TGTGCCAGTAGTCCCGGGACAGGTGGTCCCCGAAGTGGAAACACCATATATTTT. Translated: CASSPGTGGPRSGNTIYF.

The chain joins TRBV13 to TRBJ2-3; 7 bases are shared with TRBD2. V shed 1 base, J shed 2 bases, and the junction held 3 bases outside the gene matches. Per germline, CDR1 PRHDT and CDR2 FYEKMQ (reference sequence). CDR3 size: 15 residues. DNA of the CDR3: TGTGCCAGCAGCTTAGACCGGGACTACACAGATACGCAGTATTTT. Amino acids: CASSLDRDYTDTQYF.